The 21 T cell receptor beta chains below all came from one sample that was sequenced in a study of T cell changes during pregnancy in multiple sclerosis. The repertoire was sequenced with immunoSEQ multiplex PCR; TCRdb's copy has only in-frame clones and lacks some. The sample contains 95,000 to 100,000 clones, about 90% of which appear only once. The sequencing here drew on peripheral blood, taken in the second trimester of pregnancy. The receptors here all came from a female donor with multiple sclerosis, enrolled in a pregnancy study.

This clone was recorded only once. This rearrangement joins TRBV14 to TRBJ2-3, with 7 bases that match TRBD1. CDR1 is SGHDN and CDR2 is FVKESK in the germline V gene. The trim removed 1 base at V and 0 bases at J, leaving 7 bases unmatched. The CDR3 is 17 amino acids. The CDR3 DNA reads as TGTGCCAGCAGCCAAGCCCCGACAGGGTTTAGCACAGATACGCAGTATTTT. Translating gives CASSQAPTGFSTDTQYF.

This clone appeared once. The chain recombines TRBV18 with TRBJ1-5, with D hard to call. The V gene's germline CDR1 is KGHSH and CDR2 LQKENI. Trimming took off 3 bases at V and 6 bases at J, with 9 bases between the two ends. The CDR3 is made up of 13 amino acids. The CDR3 is CASSPLQSQPQHF. The CDR3 bases are TGTGCCAGCTCACCCCTACAGAGTCAGCCCCAGCATTTT.

The V call is TRBV10-3, the J call TRBJ2-7; TRBD1 matches at 10 bases. CDR1 is ENHRY, CDR2 SYGVKD, per germline. V lost 11 bases to trimming and J lost 4 bases; unmatched junction nucleotides: 5. The CDR3 runs to 12 residues. In DNA, the CDR3 is TGTGCCGGCGGGGACAGGGGATACGAGCAGTACTTC. Translation gives CAGGDRGYEQYF.

The table lists this clone with a few counts. The V gene is TRBV6-5, the J gene TRBJ2-7; perhaps TRBD1 as D (5 bases). Germline V CDR1 and CDR2: MNHEY, SVGAGI. V lost 0 bases and J lost 5, with 14 bases in between. The CDR3 runs 15 residues. CDR3 region: CASSYSRHRSHEQYF. CDR3 DNA sequence: TGTGCCAGCAGTTACTCGCGGCACAGGTCCCACGAGCAGTACTTC.

The V gene is TRBV9, the J gene TRBJ2-3; 10 bases match TRBD2. The germline V gene encodes CDR1 SGDLS and CDR2 YYNGEE. The junction had 3 bases not matched to a gene; V was cut back by 2 bases and J by 3 bases. This CDR3 is built from 15 residues. The CDR3 sequence: CASSVRAGGTDTQYF. DNA of the CDR3: TGTGCCAGCAGCGTTAGAGCGGGAGGGACAGATACGCAGTATTTT. The whole variable domain, filled in from reference TRBV9 and TRBJ2-3, reads DSGVTQTPKHLITATGQRVTLRCSPRSGDLSVYWYQQSLDQGLQFLIQYYNGEERAKGNILERFSAQQFPDLHSELNLSSLELGDSALYFCASSVRAGGTDTQYFGPGTRLTVL.

This chain connects TRBV7-3 to TRBJ2-1; 11 positions agree with TRBD2. The CDR3 sequence is 18 residues long. Losses at the gene ends were 4 bases for V and 8 bases for J; bases not matched to a gene: 16. Per the germline V gene, CDR1 is SGHTA and CDR2 is FQGTGA. The CDR3 protein is CASSSIALAGESSHEQFF. The CDR3 nucleotides are TGTGCCAGCAGCTCGATTGCACTAGCGGGAGAAAGTAGCCATGAGCAGTTCTTC.

The J gene is TRBJ2-3, the V gene TRBV9, with D possibly being TRBD2 (5 bases). Germline V gene data show CDR1 as SGDLS and CDR2 as YYNGEE. There are 12 residues in the CDR3. V lost 4 bases and J 6 bases, leaving 9 bases between the germline ends. The CDR3, as DNA: TGTGCCAGCAGCTCTACGGGGGATACGCAGTATTTT. It encodes CASSSTGDTQYF.

The CDR3 sequence is CASSFLKQGEAFF. CDR3 nucleotide sequence: TGTGCCAGCAGCTTCCTCAAACAGGGTGAAGCTTTCTTT. This sequence joins TRBV7-9 and TRBJ1-1; maybe TRBD1 (6 bases). This CDR3 region has 13 residues. Looked up from germline, CDR1 is SEHNR and CDR2 is FQNEAQ (reference sequence). V gave up 3 bases and J gave up 7 bases, with 12 bases separating them.

This clone was observed once. J is TRBJ1-4 and V is TRBV6-1, with 8 bases lining up with TRBD1. The CDR3 contains 14 residues. The junction had 8 bases not matched to a gene; V was cut back by 6 bases and J by 8 bases. Germline V gene data show CDR1 as MNHNS and CDR2 as SASEGT. CDR3 nucleotide sequence: TGTGCCAGCAGCAGGGGGCCTGAAGGGGAAAAACTGTTTTTT. It encodes CASSRGPEGEKLFF.

The chain joins TRBV15 to TRBJ2-3, with D possibly matching TRBD2 (7 bases). Trimming removed 5 bases from V and 3 bases from J, with 15 bases in between. Germline V gives CDR1 LNHNV, CDR2 YYDKDF (reference sequence). The CDR3 is 15 amino acids. CDR3 coding DNA: TGTGCCACCAGCGGCACAGGGAGGGGGACAGATACGCAGTATTTT. This codes for CATSGTGRGTDTQYF.

This clone appeared a single time. This chain connects TRBV25-1 to TRBJ1-5; 7 bases are a match to TRBD1. This CDR3 comprises 14 residues. Germline V gene lookup returns CDR1 MGHDK and CDR2 SYGVNS. The CDR3 nucleotides read TGTGCGGGGACAGCCTCGATTAGCAATCAGCCCCAGCATTTT. The encoded protein is CAGTASISNQPQHF.

The genes are TRBV7-9 and TRBJ2-3, with 12 bases fitting TRBD2. Germline CDR1 reads SEHNR; CDR2 reads FQNEAQ (reference sequence). Germline trimming cut 4 bases from V and 4 bases from J; bases unmatched to any gene: 6. The CDR3 spans 16 residues. The chain's CDR3 is CASSSLAGGPADTQYF. CDR3 nucleotide sequence: TGTGCCAGCAGCTCCCTAGCGGGAGGGCCGGCAGATACGCAGTATTTT.

This sequence joins TRBV28 and TRBJ1-5; a possible D gene is TRBD1 (5 bases). Trimming took 2 bases from V and 4 from J, leaving 12 bases between them. Germline loops: CDR1 MDHEN, CDR2 SYDVKM. This CDR3 region has 15 residues. The CDR3 coding sequence is TGTGCCAGCAGTTTACCCGACAGAGCGAATCAGCCCCAGCATTTT. It yields the protein CASSLPDRANQPQHF.

This chain connects TRBV5-1 to TRBJ1-1; D unresolved. The CDR3 runs 14 residues. Germline V gives CDR1 SGHRS, CDR2 YFSETQ. Trimming stripped 5 bases from V and 2 bases from J, with 13 bases between. CDR3: CASSSGIFNTEAFF. The CDR3 bases are TGCGCCAGCAGTTCCGGGATTTTCAACACTGAAGCTTTCTTT.

V gene TRBV15 combines with J gene TRBJ2-7; TRBD2 matches at 7 bases. The trim removed 0 bases at V and 7 bases at J, leaving 12 bases unmatched. The CDR3 runs to 16 residues. The germline gives CDR1 LNHNV, CDR2 YYDKDF (reference sequence). The CDR3 reads CATSRDERTRGGEQYF. The CDR3 bases are TGTGCCACCAGCAGAGATGAACGGACTAGGGGAGGGGAGCAGTACTTC.

The V gene is TRBV28, the J gene TRBJ1-5, with 10 bases matching TRBD1. This CDR3 spans 15 amino acids. J was trimmed by 6 bases and V by 6 bases; bases with no gene match: 8. Germline assignment: CDR1 MDHEN and CDR2 SYDVKM. CDR3 sequence (DNA): TGTGCCAGCAGCCGGGGACAGGGGTTTCGTCAGCCCCAGCATTTT. Translating it yields CASSRGQGFRQPQHF. The whole variable domain, remainder taken from reference TRBV28 and TRBJ1-5, is DVKVTQSSRYLVKRTGEKVFLECVQDMDHENMFWYRQDPGLGLRLIYFSYDVKMKEKGDIPEGYSVSREKKERFSLILESASTNQTSMYLCASSRGQGFRQPQHFGDGTRLSIL.

This clone was counted between two and nine times. J is TRBJ2-1 and V is TRBV7-9; TRBD2 aligns across 10 bases. This CDR3 comprises 14 residues. Germline V gene sequence: CDR1 SEHNR, CDR2 FQNEAQ (reference sequence). Losses at the gene ends were 5 bases for V and 9 bases for J; bases not matched to a gene: 7. DNA of the CDR3: TGTGCCAGCAGCGTGACTAGCGGGTGGTCTGAGCAGTTCTTC. It is translated as CASSVTSGWSEQFF. Full variable domain (rest looked up from reference TRBV7-9 and TRBJ2-1): DTGVSQNPRHKITKRGQNVTFRCDPISEHNRLYWYRQTLGQGPEFLTYFQNEAQLEKSRLLSDRFSAERPKGSFSTLEIQRTEQGDSAMYLCASSVTSGWSEQFFGPGTRLTVL.

This chain connects TRBV18 to TRBJ1-3; D gene ambiguous. The CDR3 has 19 amino acids. Trimming took 5 bases from V and 2 from J, leaving 25 bases between them. The germline V gene encodes CDR1 KGHSH and CDR2 LQKENI. This chain's CDR3 is CASSSQSANWASTGNTIYF. The CDR3 coding sequence is TGTGCCAGCTCATCACAGTCCGCGAACTGGGCCTCCACTGGAAACACCATATATTTT.

The J gene is TRBJ2-1, the V gene TRBV7-6; D uncertain. Germline V CDR1 and CDR2: SGHVS, FNYEAQ. Trimming removed 0 bases from V and 4 bases from J, with 7 bases in between. The CDR3 is 14 residues long. The CDR3 here is CASSLATSYNEQFF. CDR3 DNA: TGTGCCAGCAGCTTAGCTACTTCGTACAATGAGCAGTTCTTC.

The chain employs TRBV28 and TRBJ2-2, with TRBD1 identical over 10 bases. The J segment lost 6 bases and the V segment lost 7 bases, leaving 14 bases of the junction unmatched. Germline assignment: CDR1 MDHEN and CDR2 SYDVKM. This CDR3 spans 17 amino acids. The CDR3 sequence is CASTPGWGQGLAGELFF. The CDR3 coding sequence is TGTGCCAGCACCCCTGGTTGGGGACAGGGGTTGGCCGGGGAGCTGTTTTTT.

The rearrangement joins TRBV7-9 to TRBJ2-1; 7 bases agree with TRBD2. The CDR3 has 16 amino acids. Germline values: CDR1 SEHNR, CDR2 FQNEAQ (reference sequence). Trimming removed 5 bases from V and 2 bases from J; junction bases left unmatched: 9. CDR3: CASSKGLSGAYNEQFF. In nucleotides, the CDR3 is TGTGCCAGCAGCAAGGGGCTCAGCGGGGCCTACAATGAGCAGTTCTTC.